Included here is one TCR beta chain sequence, with context. As yet, its antigen is unknown. The sample belongs to a study of cytomegalovirus exposure and HLA in healthy donors. Overall study results and limits: Fewer N-insertions than the 666-donor mean were reportedly shown by an Asian-associated ancestry cluster in a later analysis. What was likely a sequencing artifact was a cluster of highly shared sequence variants.

CDR3 length equals 14 residues. The V gene's germline CDR1 is SGHRS and CDR2 YFSETQ. The trim removed 7 bases at V and 7 bases at J, leaving 7 bases unmatched. PCR primers comprised 60 Vbeta and 13 Jbeta primers. Here immunoSEQ multiplex PCR was the method, and the copy in TCRdb shows in-frame clones only, minus some. Of over 100,000 clones listed, roughly 65% are singletons. Specimen: PBMCs. This chain links TRBV5-1 with TRBJ2-2, with TRBD1 matching over 10 bases. The sequence was obtained from a man in his forties in good health and CMV-seropositive. Written as DNA, the CDR3 is TGCGCCAGCGTTCTGACAGGGGGCAACGGGGAGCTGTTTTTT. Encoded protein: CASVLTGGNGELFF.